Listed here is a single T cell receptor beta chain. The data belong to a study of blood T cell repertoires in COVID-19. Study-wide context: Collection of acute and convalescent COVID-19 samples took place in the United States, Italy and Spain. The analysed material was cDNA or gDNA that came from T cells, B-cell-depleted T cells, or PBMCs.

Per the authors' pipeline: Researchers report that nucleated cell counts were estimated from reference gene primer amplification. Produced via immunoSEQ multiplex PCR; TCRdb's table is partial and in-frame only. From that table come the V and J calls and clone size; the DNA was used to work out D and trimming. Altogether a few hundred thousand clones are present, over 75% being singletons, with the ten largest covering approximately 7.6%. The clonotype was recovered from a human donor in a cohort sampled during active COVID-19. Sequenced input: peripheral blood.

CDR3 amino acids: CASSQWGQPQHF. CDR3 sequence (DNA): TGTGCCAGCAGCCAATGGGGCCAGCCCCAGCATTTT. The genes are TRBV3-1 (or the pseudogene TRBV3-2) and TRBJ1-5; D may be TRBD1 (5 bases). CDR3 length: 12 amino acids. Between the trimmed V and J ends, which lost 2 bases and 7 bases, there was a span of 6 bases. Germline CDR1 is LGHDT and CDR2 is YNNKEL (reference sequence).